A single sample is the source of the 5 T cell receptor beta chains below, sequenced in a study of T cells in tuberculosis. Repertoires were generated with immunoSEQ multiplex PCR, while TCRdb's copy carries only in-frame clones and drops some. The sample lists fewer than 55,000 clones; over 90% were seen once. As for time point: new active TB diagnosis, blood taken before or within 7 days of starting treatment. This material consisted of PBMCs, taken at tuberculosis diagnosis. Source of these receptors: an adult with tuberculosis.

The V and J genes are TRBV28 and TRBJ1-2; D unresolved. Trimming removed 3 bases at V and 0 bases at J, with 8 bases between. This CDR3 has 14 residues. Germline CDR1 MDHEN, CDR2 SYDVKM. CDR3 residues: CASSLGSSNYGYTF. The CDR3 region has the DNA TGTGCCAGCAGTTTGGGCAGTTCTAACTATGGCTACACCTTC.

The chain combines TRBV5-1 with TRBJ2-1, with a tentative D call TRBD2 (5 bases). V lost 4 bases to trimming and J lost 6 bases, with 14 bases between them. This CDR3 has 14 amino acids. Germline V gene data show CDR1 as SGHRS and CDR2 as YFSETQ. The chain's CDR3 is CASSPPGLANEQFF. CDR3 coding DNA: TGCGCCAGCAGCCCCCCTGGGCTAGCCAATGAGCAGTTCTTC.

The rearrangement uses TRBV14 and TRBJ2-1, with 12 bases fitting TRBD2. The CDR3 is made up of 15 amino acids. CDR1 is SGHDN and CDR2 is FVKESK in the germline V gene. Losses at the gene ends were 5 bases for V and 8 bases for J; bases not matched to a gene: 7. This CDR3 reads CASSSTSGRLDEQFF. The CDR3 DNA follows: TGTGCCAGCAGCAGTACTAGCGGGAGGTTGGATGAGCAGTTCTTC.

The genes are TRBV5-1 and TRBJ2-5, with 7 bases fitting TRBD2. There are 15 residues in the CDR3. The V segment lost 0 bases and the J segment 4 bases; nucleotides outside the gene matches: 6. Germline V CDR1 and CDR2: SGHRS, YFSETQ. The CDR3: CASSLDGRARETQYF. The CDR3 DNA reads as TGCGCCAGCAGCTTGGATGGGAGGGCCCGAGAGACCCAGTACTTC.

The chain couples TRBV7-6 to TRBJ2-7, with D perhaps matching TRBD1 (5 bases). Per germline, CDR1 SGHVS and CDR2 FNYEAQ. This CDR3 comprises 15 residues. Trimming cost V 1 base and J 3 bases, with 13 bases left between them. CDR3 protein: CASSLGAGQVYEQYF. The CDR3 nucleotides read TGTGCCAGCAGCTTAGGGGCAGGACAAGTCTACGAGCAGTACTTC.